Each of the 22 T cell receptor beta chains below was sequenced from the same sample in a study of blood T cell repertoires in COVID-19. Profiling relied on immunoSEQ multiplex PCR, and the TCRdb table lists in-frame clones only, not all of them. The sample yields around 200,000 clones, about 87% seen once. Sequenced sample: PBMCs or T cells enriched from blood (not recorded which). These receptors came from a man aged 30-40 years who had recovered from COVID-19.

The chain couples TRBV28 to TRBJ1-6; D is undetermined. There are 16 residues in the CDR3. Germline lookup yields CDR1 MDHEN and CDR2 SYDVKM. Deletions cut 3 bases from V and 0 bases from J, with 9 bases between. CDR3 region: CASSLWSSSYNSPLHF. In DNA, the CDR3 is TGTGCCAGCAGTTTGTGGTCCAGCTCCTATAATTCACCCCTCCACTTT.

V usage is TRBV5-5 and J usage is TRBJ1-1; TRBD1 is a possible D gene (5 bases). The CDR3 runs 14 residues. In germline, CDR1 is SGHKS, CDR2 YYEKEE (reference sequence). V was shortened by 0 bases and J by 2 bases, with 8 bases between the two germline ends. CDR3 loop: CASSLEDTNTEAFF. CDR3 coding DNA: TGTGCCAGCAGCTTGGAGGACACAAACACTGAAGCTTTCTTT.

The CDR3 coding sequence is TGTGCCAGCACCGGGACAGGGTTCACTGAAGCTTTCTTT. Its translation: CASTGTGFTEAFF. V is TRBV11-2 and J is TRBJ1-1, with TRBD1 matching 9 bases. From germline, CDR1 is SGHAT and CDR2 FQNNGV. This CDR3 is 13 amino acids long. V lost 7 bases to trimming and J lost 4 bases; unmatched junction nucleotides: 4.

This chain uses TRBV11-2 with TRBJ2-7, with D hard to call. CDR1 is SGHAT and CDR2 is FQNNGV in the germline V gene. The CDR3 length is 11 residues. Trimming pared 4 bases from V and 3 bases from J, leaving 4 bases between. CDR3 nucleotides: TGTGCCAGCAGCTCATTCTACGAGCAGTACTTC. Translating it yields CASSSFYEQYF.

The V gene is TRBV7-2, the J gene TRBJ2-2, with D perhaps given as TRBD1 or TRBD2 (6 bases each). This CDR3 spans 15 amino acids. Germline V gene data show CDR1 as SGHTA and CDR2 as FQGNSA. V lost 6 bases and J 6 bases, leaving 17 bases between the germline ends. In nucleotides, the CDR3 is TGTGCCAGCAGATTACAGGGAACGGGGGCCGGGGAGCTGTTTTTT. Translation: CASRLQGTGAGELFF.

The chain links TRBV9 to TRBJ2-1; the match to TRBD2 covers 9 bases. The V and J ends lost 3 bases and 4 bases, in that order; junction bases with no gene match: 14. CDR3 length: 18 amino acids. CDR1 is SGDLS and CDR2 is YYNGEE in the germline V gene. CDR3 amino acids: CASSARGGPSGVYNEQFF. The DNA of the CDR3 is TGTGCCAGCAGCGCGAGAGGTGGCCCTAGCGGGGTATACAATGAGCAGTTCTTC.

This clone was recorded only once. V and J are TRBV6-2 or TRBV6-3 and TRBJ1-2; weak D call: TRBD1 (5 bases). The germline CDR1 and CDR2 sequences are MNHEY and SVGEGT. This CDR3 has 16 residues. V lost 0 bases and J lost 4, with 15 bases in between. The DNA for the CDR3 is TGTGCCAGCAGTTACTCGAGTACGGGGGATACCTATGGCTACACCTTC. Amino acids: CASSYSSTGDTYGYTF.

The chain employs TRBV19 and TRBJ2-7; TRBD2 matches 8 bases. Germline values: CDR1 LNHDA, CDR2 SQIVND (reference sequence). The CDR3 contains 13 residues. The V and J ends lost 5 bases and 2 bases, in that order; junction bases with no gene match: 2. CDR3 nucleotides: TGTGCCAGTAGTTCGACTAGCGCCTACGAGCAGTACTTC. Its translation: CASSSTSAYEQYF.

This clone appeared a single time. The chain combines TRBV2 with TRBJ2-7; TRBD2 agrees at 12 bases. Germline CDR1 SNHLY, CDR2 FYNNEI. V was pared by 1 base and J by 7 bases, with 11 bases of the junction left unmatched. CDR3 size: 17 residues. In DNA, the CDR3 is TGTGCCAGCAGTGAAGGGGCGCGACTAGCGGGAGCGCGTGAGCAGTACTTC. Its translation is CASSEGARLAGAREQYF.

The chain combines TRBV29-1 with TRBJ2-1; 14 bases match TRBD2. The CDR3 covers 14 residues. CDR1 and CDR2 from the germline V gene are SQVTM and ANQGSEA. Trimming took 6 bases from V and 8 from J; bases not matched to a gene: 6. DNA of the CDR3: TGCAGCGTAGCCGGGACTAGCGGGAGAGATGAGCAGTTCTTC. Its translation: CSVAGTSGRDEQFF.

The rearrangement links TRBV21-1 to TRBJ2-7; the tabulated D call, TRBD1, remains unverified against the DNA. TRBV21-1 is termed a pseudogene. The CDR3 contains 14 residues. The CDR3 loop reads CASSKASGSYEQYF. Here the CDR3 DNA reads TGTGCCAGCAGCAAAGCGTCAGGCTCCTACGAGCAGTACTTC.

CDR3 DNA sequence: TGTGCCAGCAGGGACAGGGGGCCCCTCACAGATACGCAGTATTTT. Its translation: CASRDRGPLTDTQYF. The chain recombines TRBV2 with TRBJ2-3; 11 bases line up with TRBD1. Germline V CDR1 and CDR2: SNHLY, FYNNEI. The CDR3 covers 15 residues. With V trimmed by 6 bases and J by 2 bases, 4 bases remained unmatched.

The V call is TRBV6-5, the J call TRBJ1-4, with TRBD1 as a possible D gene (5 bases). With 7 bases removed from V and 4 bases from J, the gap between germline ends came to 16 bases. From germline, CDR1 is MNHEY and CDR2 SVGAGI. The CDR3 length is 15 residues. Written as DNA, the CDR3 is TGTGCCAGCACTTGGTCTCAGGGCGGTAATGAAAAACTGTTTTTT. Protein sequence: CASTWSQGGNEKLFF.

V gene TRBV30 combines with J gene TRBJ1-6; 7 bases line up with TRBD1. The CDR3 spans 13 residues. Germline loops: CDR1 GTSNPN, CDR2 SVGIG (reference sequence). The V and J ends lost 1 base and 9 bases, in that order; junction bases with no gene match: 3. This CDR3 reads CAWSDRGGSPLHF. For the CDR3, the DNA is TGTGCCTGGAGTGACAGGGGTGGTTCACCCCTCCACTTT.

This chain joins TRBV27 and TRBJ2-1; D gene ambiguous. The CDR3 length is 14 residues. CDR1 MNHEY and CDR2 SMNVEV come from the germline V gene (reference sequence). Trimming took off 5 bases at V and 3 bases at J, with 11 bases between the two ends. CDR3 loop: CASSQQVSYNEQFF. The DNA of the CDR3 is TGTGCCAGCAGTCAGCAGGTCAGCTACAATGAGCAGTTCTTC.

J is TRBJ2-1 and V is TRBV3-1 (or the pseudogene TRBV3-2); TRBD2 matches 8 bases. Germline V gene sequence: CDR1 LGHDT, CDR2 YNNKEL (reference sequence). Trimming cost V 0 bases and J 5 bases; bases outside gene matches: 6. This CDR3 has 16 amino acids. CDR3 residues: CASSQDSGLVNNEQFF. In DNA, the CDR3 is TGTGCCAGCAGCCAAGATTCGGGACTAGTCAACAATGAGCAGTTCTTC.

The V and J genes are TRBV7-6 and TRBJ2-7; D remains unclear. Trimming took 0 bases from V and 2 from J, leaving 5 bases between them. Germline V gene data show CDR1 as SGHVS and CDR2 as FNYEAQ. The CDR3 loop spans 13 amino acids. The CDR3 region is CASSLASAYEQYF. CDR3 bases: TGTGCCAGCAGCTTAGCGAGCGCCTACGAGCAGTACTTC. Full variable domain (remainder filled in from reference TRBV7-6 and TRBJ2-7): GAGVSQSPRYKVTKRGQDVALRCDPISGHVSLYWYRQALGQGPEFLTYFNYEAQQDKSGLPNDRFSAERPEGSISTLTIQRTEQRDSAMYRCASSLASAYEQYFGPGTRLTVT.

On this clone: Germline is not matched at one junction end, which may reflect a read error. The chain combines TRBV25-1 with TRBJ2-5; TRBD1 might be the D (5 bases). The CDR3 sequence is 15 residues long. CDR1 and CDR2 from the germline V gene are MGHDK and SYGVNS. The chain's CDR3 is CASRECWGFKETQYF. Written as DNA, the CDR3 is TGTGCCAGCAGAGAATGTTGGGGCTTTAAAGAGACCCAGTACTTC.

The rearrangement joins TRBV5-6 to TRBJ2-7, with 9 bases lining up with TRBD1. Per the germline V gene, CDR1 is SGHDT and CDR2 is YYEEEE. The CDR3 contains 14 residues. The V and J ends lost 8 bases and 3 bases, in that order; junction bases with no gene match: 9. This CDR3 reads CASPYRDRDYEQYF. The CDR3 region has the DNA TGTGCCAGTCCATACCGGGACAGGGACTACGAGCAGTACTTC.

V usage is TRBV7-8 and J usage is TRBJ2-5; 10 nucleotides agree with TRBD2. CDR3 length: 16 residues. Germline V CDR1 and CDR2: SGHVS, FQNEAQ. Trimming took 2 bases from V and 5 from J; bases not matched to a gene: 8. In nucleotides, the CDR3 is TGTGCCAGCAGCTTATCGAGCGGGAGGGCCTTTGAGACCCAGTACTTC. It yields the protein CASSLSSGRAFETQYF.

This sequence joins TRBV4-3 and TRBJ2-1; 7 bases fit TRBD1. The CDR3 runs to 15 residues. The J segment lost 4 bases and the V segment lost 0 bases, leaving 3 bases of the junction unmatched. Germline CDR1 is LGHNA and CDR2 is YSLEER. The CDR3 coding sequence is TGCGCCAGCAGCCAAGACGGGACAGCTTACAATGAGCAGTTCTTC. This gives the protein CASSQDGTAYNEQFF.

CDR3 bases: TGTGCCAGTAGTATGGGTCAGGGGTGGACCGGGGAGCTGTTTTTT. This codes for CASSMGQGWTGELFF. The chain has TRBV19 and TRBJ2-2, with D tentatively TRBD1 (6 bases). The V end lost 3 bases, the J end lost 5 bases, and 13 bases lay between the germline ends. Germline-derived CDR1 and CDR2 are LNHDA and SQIVND (reference sequence). The CDR3 length is 15 residues.